This TCR beta chain came from a study of breast tumors, draining lymph nodes, adjacent tissues. The study, taken as a whole, reports: Luminal-like breast cancer showed significantly greater tumor-nontumor repertoire similarity than basal-like breast cancer did.

The CDR3 has 13 amino acids. V was trimmed by 5 bases and J by 0 bases, leaving 8 bases between them. Germline lookup yields CDR1 DFQATT and CDR2 SNEGSKA (reference sequence). Via MiXCR, TCRdb re-called the multiplex PCR reads, giving one row per CDR3 protein. The data contain approximately 15,000 distinct CDR3 sequences, over 55% of them seen just once; the ten biggest clones take up about 20%. In this sample, this clonotype turned up many times. Its target is unknown. This clonotype was sampled from a female donor with breast cancer. Some clones in this sample may be carry-over from other donors' samples. Sequencing was done on a sample of tumor-adjacent breast tissue. The chain is built from TRBV20-1 and TRBJ2-1; D is unresolved. The CDR3 region has the DNA TGCAGTGCTGCCCGTAGCTCCTACAATGAGCAGTTCTTC. Amino acid sequence: CSAARSSYNEQFF.